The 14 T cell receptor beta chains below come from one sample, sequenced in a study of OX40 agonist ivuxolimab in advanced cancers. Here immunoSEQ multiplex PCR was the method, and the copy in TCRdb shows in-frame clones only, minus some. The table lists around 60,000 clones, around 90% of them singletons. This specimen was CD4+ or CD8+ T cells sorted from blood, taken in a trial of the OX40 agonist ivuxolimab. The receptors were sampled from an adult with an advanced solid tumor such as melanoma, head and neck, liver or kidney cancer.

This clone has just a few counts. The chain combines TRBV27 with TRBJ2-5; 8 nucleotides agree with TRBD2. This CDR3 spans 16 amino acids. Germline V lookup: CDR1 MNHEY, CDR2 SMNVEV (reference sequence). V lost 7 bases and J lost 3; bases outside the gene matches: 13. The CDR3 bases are TGTGCCAGCACTCCACAGCGGGGGTCCGACAAAGAGACCCAGTACTTC. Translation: CASTPQRGSDKETQYF.

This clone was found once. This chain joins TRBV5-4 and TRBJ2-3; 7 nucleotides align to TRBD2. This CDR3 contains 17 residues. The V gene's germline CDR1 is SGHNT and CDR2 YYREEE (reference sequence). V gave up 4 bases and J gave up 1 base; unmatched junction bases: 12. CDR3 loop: CASSLSLAGLGTDTQYF. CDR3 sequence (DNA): TGTGCCAGCAGCCTGTCTTTAGCCGGACTAGGCACAGATACGCAGTATTTT.

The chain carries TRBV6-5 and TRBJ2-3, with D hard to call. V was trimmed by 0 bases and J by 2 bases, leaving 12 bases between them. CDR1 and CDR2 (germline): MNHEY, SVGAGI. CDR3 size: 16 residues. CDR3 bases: TGTGCCAGCAGTTACTCGACGGGCCATTACACAGATACGCAGTATTTT. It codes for CASSYSTGHYTDTQYF.

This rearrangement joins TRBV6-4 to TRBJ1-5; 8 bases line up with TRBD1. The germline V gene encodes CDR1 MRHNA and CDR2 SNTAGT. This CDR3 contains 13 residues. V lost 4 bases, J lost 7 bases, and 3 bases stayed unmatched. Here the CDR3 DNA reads TGTGCCAGCAGTGCCGACAGGGGACAGCCCCAGCATTTT. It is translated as CASSADRGQPQHF.

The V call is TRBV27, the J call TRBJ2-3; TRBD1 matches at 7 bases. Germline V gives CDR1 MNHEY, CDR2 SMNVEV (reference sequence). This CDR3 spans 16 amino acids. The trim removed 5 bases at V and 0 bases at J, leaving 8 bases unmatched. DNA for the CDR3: TGTGCCAGCAGTAACTTGGGACAGACTAGCACAGATACGCAGTATTTT. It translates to CASSNLGQTSTDTQYF.

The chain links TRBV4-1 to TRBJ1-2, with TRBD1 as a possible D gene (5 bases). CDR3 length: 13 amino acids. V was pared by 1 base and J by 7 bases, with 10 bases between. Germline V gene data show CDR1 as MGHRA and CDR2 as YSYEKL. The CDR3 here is CASSQVGAAGYTF. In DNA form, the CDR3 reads TGCGCCAGCAGCCAAGTTGGGGCTGCTGGCTACACCTTC.

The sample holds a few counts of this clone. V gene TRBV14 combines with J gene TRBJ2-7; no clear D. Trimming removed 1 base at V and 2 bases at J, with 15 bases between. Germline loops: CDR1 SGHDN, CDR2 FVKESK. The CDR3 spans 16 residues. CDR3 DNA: TGTGCCAGCAGCCAAGGATCCCCACTACTTCCCTACGAGCAGTACTTC. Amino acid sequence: CASSQGSPLLPYEQYF.

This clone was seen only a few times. In nucleotides, the CDR3 is TGTGCCAGCAGCTTAGGACCCCCCAGCCTTGGCAATGAGCAGTTCTTC. It encodes CASSLGPPSLGNEQFF. The chain employs TRBV7-2 and TRBJ2-1; D unclear. This CDR3 is built from 16 residues. V lost 1 base, J lost 6 bases, and 16 bases lay in between. Germline V CDR1 and CDR2: SGHTA, FQGNSA.

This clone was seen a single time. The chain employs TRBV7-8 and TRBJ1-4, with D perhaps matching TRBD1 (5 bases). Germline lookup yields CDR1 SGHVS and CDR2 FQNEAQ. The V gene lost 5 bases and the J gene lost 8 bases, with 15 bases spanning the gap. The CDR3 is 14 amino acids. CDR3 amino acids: CASSVGESEEKLFF. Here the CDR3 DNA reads TGTGCCAGCAGCGTGGGGGAGAGTGAAGAAAAACTGTTTTTT.

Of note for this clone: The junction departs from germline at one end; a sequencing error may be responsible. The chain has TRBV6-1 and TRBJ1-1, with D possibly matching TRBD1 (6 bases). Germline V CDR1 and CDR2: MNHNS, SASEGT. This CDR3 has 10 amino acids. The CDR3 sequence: CASSEAVTGF. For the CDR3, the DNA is TGTGCCAGCAGTGAAGCCGTGACAGGATTT.

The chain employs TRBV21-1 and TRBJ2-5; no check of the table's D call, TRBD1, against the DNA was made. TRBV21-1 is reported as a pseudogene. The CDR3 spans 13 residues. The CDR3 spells CASTPSQVGTQYF. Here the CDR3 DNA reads TGTGCCAGCACTCCCTCTCAGGTGGGGACCCAGTACTTC.

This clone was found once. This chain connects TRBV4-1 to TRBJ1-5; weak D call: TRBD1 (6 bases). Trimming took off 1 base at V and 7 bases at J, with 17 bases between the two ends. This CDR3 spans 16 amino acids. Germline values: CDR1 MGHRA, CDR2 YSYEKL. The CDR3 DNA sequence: TGCGCCAGCAGCCAAGTAACAGGGCCGAAGGGGCAGCCCCAGCATTTT. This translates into CASSQVTGPKGQPQHF.

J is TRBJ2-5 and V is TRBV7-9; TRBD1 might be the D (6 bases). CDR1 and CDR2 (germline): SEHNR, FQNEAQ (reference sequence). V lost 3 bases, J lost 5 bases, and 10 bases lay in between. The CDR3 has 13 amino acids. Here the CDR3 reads CASSFTGQETQYF. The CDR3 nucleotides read TGTGCCAGCAGCTTTACAGGGCAGGAGACCCAGTACTTC.

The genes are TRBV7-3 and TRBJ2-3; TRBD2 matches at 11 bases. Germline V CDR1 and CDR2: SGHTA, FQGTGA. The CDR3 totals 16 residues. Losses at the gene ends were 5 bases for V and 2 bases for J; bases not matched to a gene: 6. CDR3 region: CASSPVAGGNTDTQYF. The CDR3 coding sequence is TGTGCCAGCAGCCCGGTAGCGGGAGGGAACACAGATACGCAGTATTTT.